The next 2 T cell receptor beta chains were all read from a single sample in a study of blood T cell repertoires in COVID-19. The protocol was immunoSEQ multiplex PCR, while the TCRdb copy is restricted to in-frame clones and leaves out a portion. Of about 300,000 clones listed, over 80% are singletons. Source material: peripheral blood. These TCRs come from a woman in her forties who had recovered from COVID-19.

The rearrangement links TRBV29-1 to TRBJ2-2, with a tentative D call TRBD1 (6 bases). Between the trimmed V and J ends, which lost 4 bases and 7 bases, there was a span of 13 bases. Germline CDR1 and CDR2: SQVTM and ANQGSEA. CDR3 length: 13 amino acids. CDR3 DNA sequence: TGCAGCGTTGGAGGGGGATTGGTCGGGGAGCTGTTTTTT. Amino acids: CSVGGGLVGELFF.

The chain joins TRBV15 to TRBJ1-1; 10 bases align to TRBD1. Unmatched junction bases numbered 4, after V lost 5 bases and J lost 1 base. CDR1 and CDR2 (germline): LNHNV, YYDKDF (reference sequence). The CDR3 has 15 amino acids. CDR3 nucleotide sequence: TGTGCCACCAGCGGGACAGGGGCGGGGAACACTGAAGCTTTCTTT. This gives the protein CATSGTGAGNTEAFF.